This is a list of T cell receptor delta chains from one sample in a study of delta chains in infants with herpesvirus infections. TCRdb processed the RT-PCR reads again with the CATT caller. The sample has approximately 800 delta-chain clones; over 20% are singletons. The sequencing here drew on peripheral blood, taken at time point 2 of longitudinal follow-up. The receptors originated from a human donor who was a Ugandan infant, either HIV-exposed or HIV-unexposed (not recorded which). Each CDR3 is given without its conserved first and last residue.

>TRDJ1|TRDV1
ALGEPIKGSSYVPYWGIRPLWPVQLI
>TRDJ3|TRDV2
ACDILGDWDTRQMF
>TRDJ1|TRDV1
ALGESYGVTGGYTDKLI
>TRDJ1|TRDV1
ALGVLPSYVTGGSVLI
>TRDJ3|TRDV2
ACDTEFGGYSSWDTRQMF
>TRDJ1|TRAV23/DV6
APLPGILRYTDKLI
>TRDJ1|TRDV1
ALGERGVSSGTDKLI
>TRDJ1|TRDV2
ACDTLLGDTDKLI
>TRDJ1|TRDV1
ALGELSPCTGGYTDKLI
>TRDJ1|TRDV1
ALGVQNGLPPTVYTDKLI
>TRDJ1|TRDV2
ACDTVALGDTSNTDKLI
>TRDJ1|TRDV1
ALGAPRPLHWGIPYYTDKLI
>TRDJ1|TRDV2
ACDTLGGSDKLI
>TRDJ1|TRDV2
ACDTDGDRGTDKLI
>TRDJ1|TRDV3
AFSMAHGGKLI
>TRDJ1|TRDV1
ALGPFMGDRTDKLI
>TRDJ1|TRDV1
ALGELDFHPYNWGIRSTDKLI
>TRDJ1|TRDV1
ALGKGLRFAYTDKLI
>TRDJ1|TRDV1
ALGEPPPPGDTDKLI
>TRDJ1|TRDV1
ALGELALHNRGTLSTDKLI
>TRDJ2|TRDV2
ACDYTGGYGMTAQLF
>TRDJ2|TRDV1
ALGGAFLPRTGGYASLTAQLF
>TRDJ3|TRDV2
ACDYPGSWDTRQMF
>TRDJ1|TRDV1
ALGEKAF
>TRDJ1|TRDV1
ALGDSFLILYGGYALGTDKLI
>TRDJ1|TRDV1
ALGELAGYTDKLI
>TRDJ1|TRAV38-2/DV8
ALRAFLEPSGWGNRIYTDKLI
>TRDJ1|TRAV29/DV5
AASAPESGGLATDKLI
>TRDJ1|TRDV1
ALGERAWPGGYPYTDKLI
>TRDJ1|TRDV1
ALGELCRTGGTDKLI
>TRDJ2|TRDV2
ACDGLGDTDLTAQLF
>TRDJ1|TRDV1
ALGPPYSYFTDKLI
>TRDJ1|TRDV1
ALGELWGIRNADKLI
>TRDJ3|TRDV2
ACDTWGSSWDTRQMF
>TRDJ3|TRDV2
ACDAVLGDSSWDTRQMF
>TRDJ2|TRDV2
ACDTGGLTAQLF
>TRDJ3|TRDV2
ACDPVAGGSWDTRQMF
>TRDJ1|TRDV1
ALGESPTNGCWYTDKLI
>TRDJ1|TRDV1
ALGVQAFLRGGIGIADKLI
>TRDJ1|TRDV1
ALGESLSVSGGYGSGADKLI
>TRDJ2|TRDV2
ACDTVLGDTAQLF
>TRDJ3|TRDV2
ACDTGDAISSWDTRQMF
>TRDJ1|TRDV1
ALGELPSSWGISRGGTDKLI
>TRDJ1|TRDV3
AFGPFPPPVYLYADKLI
>TRDJ1|TRDV1
ALGGVPAPYWGILGTDKLI